A selection of T cell receptor beta chains follows, all from one sample in a study of CD8 T cells in ankylosing spondylitis. TCRdb processed the 5' RACE reads anew with MiXCR; each CDR3 protein has one entry. The sample records fewer than 350,000 distinct CDR3 sequences, approximately 10% being singletons. The sequencing input was blood, either unsorted or a sorted T cell fraction (not recorded which). Receptors originate from a female donor with ankylosing spondylitis or in good health (not recorded which). The CDR3 runs from the conserved cysteine through the conserved F or W. D genes are given only for firm matches. Not all rows give a size; the values are once, few, many and, for expanded clones, a class.

v_gene	abundance	d_gene	j_gene	CDR3nt	CDR3aa
TRBV30	once	.	TRBJ2-1	TGTGCCCGGGTCCCTGGACTCACCAATGAGCAGTTCTTC	CARVPGLTNEQFF
TRBV20-1	.	TRBD2	TRBJ2-7	TGCAGTGCCATTTTTAGCGGGGGGGGTTACGAGCAGTACTTC	CSAIFSGGGYEQYF
TRBV18	.	.	TRBJ2-1	TGTGCCAGCTCAGGGGACTACAATGAGCAGTTCTTC	CASSGDYNEQFF
TRBV3-1	many	.	TRBJ1-1	TGTGCCAGCAGCCAATTGGAGGGGCTGCGGAACACTGAAGCTTTCTTT	CASSQLEGLRNTEAFF
TRBV6-6	few	.	TRBJ2-2	TGTGCCAGCAGTTCGGGCGGGGAGCTGTTTTTT	CASSSGGELFF
TRBV12-3/TRBV12-4	.	.	TRBJ2-2	TGTGCCAGCAGTTTCTCGGGCGGGGTGCTGTTTTTT	CASSFSGGVLFF
TRBV28	many	.	TRBJ2-1	TGTGCCAGCAGTTCTCCGAATGAGCAGTTCTTC	CASSSPNEQFF
TRBV2	many	.	TRBJ1-1	TGTGCCAGCAGTGACTGGCCGGGAACTGAAGCTTTCTTT	CASSDWPGTEAFF
TRBV20-1	few	.	TRBJ2-7	TGCAGTGCTAGAGATCACGACAGTTTCTCCTACGAGCAGTACTTC	CSARDHDSFSYEQYF
TRBV5-1	.	.	TRBJ2-2	TGCGCCAGCAGGGAGGGAGTCGAGACCGGGGAGCTGTTTTTT	CASREGVETGELFF
TRBV12-3/TRBV12-4	many	.	TRBJ1-2	TGTGCCAGCAGTTACCTGGACCGGGGCTATGGCTACACCTTC	CASSYLDRGYGYTF
TRBV28	.	.	TRBJ1-2	TGTGCCAGCAGTTATCCAGGGAGTACCTATGGCTACACCTTC	CASSYPGSTYGYTF
TRBV7-9	.	TRBD2	TRBJ2-5	TGTGCCAGCAGCTATTGGACTAGCGGAAAAGAGACCCAGTACTTC	CASSYWTSGKETQYF
TRBV6-1	medium-sized	.	TRBJ2-6	TGTGCCAGCTCGAGGGACTCTGGTGCCAACGTCCTGACTTTC	CASSRDSGANVLTF
TRBV3-1	few	.	TRBJ2-3	TGTGCCTGCAGCCGATATCCCGGCGACAATAGCACAGATACGCAGTATTTT	CACSRYPGDNSTDTQYF
TRBV19	.	TRBD1	TRBJ2-7	TGTGCCAGTAGTGCGACAGGGGTGAACGAGCAGTACTTC	CASSATGVNEQYF
TRBV5-1	few	.	TRBJ2-2	TGCGCCAGCAGCTTGGACAAAAATCCCGGGGAGCTGTTTTTT	CASSLDKNPGELFF
TRBV28	many	.	TRBJ2-2	TGTGCCAGCAGTTTCGGGTCCGATGGTTACACCGGGGAGCTGTTTTTT	CASSFGSDGYTGELFF
TRBV6-5	.	.	TRBJ2-7	TGTGCCAGCAGCCCCACGCCCGTCCCCACGTACTTC	CASSPTPVPTYF
TRBV15	many	TRBD1	TRBJ2-2	TGTGCCACCAGCAGATCTTATCAGACAGGGCCAAACACCGGGGAGCTGTTTTTT	CATSRSYQTGPNTGELFF
TRBV6-2/TRBV6-3	.	.	TRBJ1-5	TGTGCCAGCGGGTCTCTCAATCAGCCCCAGCATTTT	CASGSLNQPQHF
TRBV30	many	TRBD2	TRBJ2-7	TGTGCCTGGAGTGTTGCACTAGCGGTCTCCTACGAGCAGTACTTC	CAWSVALAVSYEQYF
TRBV6-6	few	TRBD1	TRBJ2-7	TGTGCCAGCAGTGCAGGGGGCGAGCAGTACTTC	CASSAGGEQYF
TRBV25-1	.	.	TRBJ2-2	TGTGCCAGCAGTATCCTAGGGTCTGGGAGAAACACCGGGGAGCTGTTTTTT	CASSILGSGRNTGELFF
TRBV12-3/TRBV12-4	many	.	TRBJ2-1	TGTGCCAGCAGTTGGAGTGATAACCGAAATGAGCAGTTCTTC	CASSWSDNRNEQFF
TRBV7-9	many	.	TRBJ1-6	TGTGCCAGCACCATTGGAGGGGCGAGCTCCTATAATTCACCCCTCCACTTT	CASTIGGASSYNSPLHF
TRBV5-1	many	TRBD1	TRBJ2-5	TGCGCCAGCCAAACCGGGACAGTCCAAGAGACCCAGTACTTC	CASQTGTVQETQYF
TRBV21-1	few	.	TRBJ2-7	TGTGCCAGCATCAGGGAGGGCCTCCTCGAGCAGTACTTC	CASIREGLLEQYF
TRBV6-5	.	.	TRBJ1-6	TGTGCCAGCAGTTACGGTGGCAGGTTGGATTCACCCCTCCACTTT	CASSYGGRLDSPLHF
TRBV20-1	few	.	TRBJ2-7	TGCAGTGCTAGTCCGGGAGTGGACTACGAGCAGTACTTC	CSASPGVDYEQYF
TRBV11-2	few	.	TRBJ2-5	TGTGCCAGCAGCTTATTAGAGAGGGTGCGAGAGACCCAGTACTTC	CASSLLERVRETQYF
TRBV20-1	.	.	TRBJ2-3	TGCAGTGCTTCGGGACTCCGCACAGATACGCAGTATTTT	CSASGLRTDTQYF
TRBV4-2	.	.	TRBJ2-7	TGTGCCAGCAGCCAAGTCATCGAGTACGAGCAGTACTTC	CASSQVIEYEQYF
TRBV5-1	few	.	TRBJ2-1	TGCGCCAGCAGCTTGGCGGGCAGGGACTACAATGAGCAGTTCTTC	CASSLAGRDYNEQFF
TRBV6-5	many	.	TRBJ2-3	TGTGCCAGCAGTTCCCAGGGTTTTACAGATACGCAGTATTTT	CASSSQGFTDTQYF
TRBV5-6	many	.	TRBJ2-3	TGTGCCAGCAGCTCCGAAAGACTCTCAATCTACACAGATACGCAGTATTTT	CASSSERLSIYTDTQYF
TRBV20-1	many	.	TRBJ2-3	TGCAGTGCTAGATTTATCACAGATACGCAGTATTTT	CSARFITDTQYF
TRBV30	.	.	TRBJ2-1	TGTGCCTGGAGTGATTCACTCTACAATGAGCAGTTCTTC	CAWSDSLYNEQFF
TRBV7-2	many	.	TRBJ1-5	TGTGCCAGCAGCTTAGACCAGGGGAGGCCCCAGCATTTT	CASSLDQGRPQHF
TRBV5-1	many	.	TRBJ1-3	TGCGCCAGCGCCGAGAGGGACTCTGGAAACACCATATATTTT	CASAERDSGNTIYF
TRBV6-1	few	TRBD1	TRBJ2-1	TGTGCCAGCAGGCGAAAGGACAGGGGTCCCATCTATGAGCAGTTCTTC	CASRRKDRGPIYEQFF
TRBV27	many	.	TRBJ2-2	TGTGCCAGCAGTTTGGACGCCTTCACCGGGGAGCTGTTTTTT	CASSLDAFTGELFF
TRBV28	few	TRBD2	TRBJ2-5	TGTGCCAGCAGTTTACCTGGGACTAGCGGGACGCTCTCCCAAGAGACCCAGTACTTC	CASSLPGTSGTLSQETQYF
TRBV20-1	many	.	TRBJ1-1	TGCAGTGCTCAGATATCTCAGGGGCCCTATGAAGCTTTCTTT	CSAQISQGPYEAFF
TRBV28	many	.	TRBJ2-7	TGTGCCAGCAGAGTCTCAGACATATCCTACGAGCAGTACTTC	CASRVSDISYEQYF